These 15 T cell receptor beta chains share one sample of origin, sequenced in a study of T cell changes during pregnancy in multiple sclerosis. Assay: immunoSEQ multiplex PCR; the TCRdb copy retains only in-frame clones and omits some. The data contain approximately 53,000 clones, 92% of them singletons. Sequencing used CD4+ T cells from peripheral blood mononuclear cells, obtained in the second trimester of pregnancy. The receptor set was obtained from a female donor with multiple sclerosis, enrolled in a pregnancy study.

The CDR3 loop reads CASSPTGEDTEAFF. In DNA form, the CDR3 reads TGTGCCAGCAGCCCGACAGGGGAAGACACTGAAGCTTTCTTT. The chain carries TRBV11-1 and TRBJ1-1; TRBD1 aligns across 8 bases. V was pared by 5 bases and J by 3 bases, with 5 bases of the junction left unmatched. Germline CDR1 and CDR2: SGHAT and FQDESV (reference sequence). The CDR3 covers 14 residues.

This chain joins TRBV5-4 and TRBJ1-1; D possibly corresponds to TRBD1 (6 bases). Germline V lookup: CDR1 SGHNT, CDR2 YYREEE (reference sequence). This CDR3 has 16 residues. V gave up 4 bases and J gave up 1 base, with 17 bases separating them. The CDR3 loop reads CASSPDSSGKNTEAFF. Here the CDR3 DNA reads TGTGCCAGCAGCCCGGACAGTTCAGGGAAGAACACTGAAGCTTTCTTT.

CDR3 sequence reads: CASLPAGNSAFF. The CDR3 nucleotides read TGTGCCAGTCTCCCGGCGGGGAACTCGGCTTTCTTT. The chain combines TRBV7-9 with TRBJ1-1, with D unresolved. The length of the CDR3 is 12 residues. The V end was cut by 9 bases, the J end by 11 bases, with 19 bases between. CDR1 is SEHNR and CDR2 is FQNEAQ in the germline V gene (reference sequence).

The J gene is TRBJ2-2, the V gene TRBV28; tentative D call: TRBD2 (6 bases). CDR1 and CDR2 from the germline V gene are MDHEN and SYDVKM. V shed 5 bases and J shed 6 bases, with 19 bases lying between them. CDR3 length: 16 residues. The CDR3 DNA sequence: TGTGCCAGCAGTCCCCCACTAGCTCCGAGGGCCGGGGAGCTGTTTTTT. Residues: CASSPPLAPRAGELFF.

The J gene is TRBJ2-5, the V gene TRBV5-1; D perhaps matches TRBD1 (5 bases). The CDR3 loop spans 14 amino acids. The germline V and J ends were trimmed by 2 bases and 5 bases, with 13 bases remaining between them. CDR1 is SGHRS and CDR2 is YFSETQ in the germline V gene. Here the CDR3 DNA reads TGCGCCAGCAGCTTACAGGTTGGACGCGAGACCCAGTACTTC. Translating it yields CASSLQVGRETQYF.

Points on this clone: Different DNA sequences within this sample yield the same CDR3. This rearrangement joins TRBV19 to TRBJ1-3, with D uncertain. Trimming removed 2 bases from V and 4 bases from J, with 12 bases in between. In germline, CDR1 is LNHDA, CDR2 SQIVND (reference sequence). The CDR3 runs 15 residues. The CDR3: CASSISVREGNTIYF. CDR3 nucleotides: TGTGCCAGTAGTATATCGGTCCGGGAAGGAAACACCATATATTTT.

This clone has a single count. The rearrangement joins TRBV5-4 to TRBJ1-2; perhaps TRBD1 as D (5 bases). The CDR3 length is 13 residues. Germline loops: CDR1 SGHNT, CDR2 YYREEE (reference sequence). The V and J ends lost 0 bases and 6 bases respectively, with 9 bases between them. The CDR3 reads CASSLGAGDGYTF. CDR3 DNA: TGTGCCAGCAGCTTGGGGGCGGGGGATGGCTACACCTTC.

The chain couples TRBV5-1 to TRBJ1-6; D gene unclear. The V and J ends lost 7 bases and 9 bases respectively, with 23 bases between them. This CDR3 spans 16 amino acids. From germline, CDR1 is SGHRS and CDR2 YFSETQ. CDR3 amino acids: CASPPWRAILSSPLHF. CDR3 nucleotide sequence: TGCGCCAGCCCTCCGTGGAGGGCAATATTGAGTTCACCCCTCCACTTT. The full variable domain, its missing parts supplied by reference TRBV5-1 and TRBJ1-6, is KAGVTQTPRYLIKTRGQQVTLSCSPISGHRSVSWYQQTPGQGLQFLFEYFSETQRNKGNFPGRFSGRQFSNSRSEMNVSTLELGDSALYLCASPPWRAILSSPLHFGNGTRLTVT.

The DNA for the CDR3 is TGTGCCAGCAGCCCGGACAGGGGAGTGTACGAGCAGTACTTC. Residues: CASSPDRGVYEQYF. The genes are TRBV5-4 and TRBJ2-7; TRBD1 matches at 9 bases. Looked up from germline, CDR1 is SGHNT and CDR2 is YYREEE (reference sequence). The CDR3 is 14 amino acids. V lost 4 bases and J lost 4; bases outside the gene matches: 6.

The gene calls are TRBV4-1 and TRBJ2-5; a weak D match, TRBD2 (7 bases). CDR3 size: 15 residues. V was clipped by 0 bases and J by 5 bases, with 13 bases between them. CDR1 and CDR2 (germline): MGHRA, YSYEKL. As DNA, the CDR3 is TGCGCCAGCAGCCAAGATCCGGGGAGGGGGGAGACCCAGTACTTC. Encoded protein: CASSQDPGRGETQYF.

The J gene is TRBJ1-3, the V gene TRBV6-5, with TRBD1 matching 8 bases. The germline V gene encodes CDR1 MNHEY and CDR2 SVGAGI. This CDR3 is 15 amino acids long. The V gene end was trimmed by 6 bases and the J gene end by 0 bases; junction bases not matched to a gene: 4. DNA of the CDR3: TGTGCCAGCAGCTCCACAGGGGGCTCTGGAAACACCATATATTTT. Its translation: CASSSTGGSGNTIYF.

The V gene is TRBV2, the J gene TRBJ1-1; 7 bases fit TRBD1. With V trimmed by 7 bases and J by 5 bases, 10 bases remained unmatched. The CDR3 runs to 14 residues. CDR1 SNHLY and CDR2 FYNNEI come from the germline V gene. The CDR3 protein is CASKRGTGDTEAFF. DNA for the CDR3: TGTGCCAGCAAAAGGGGCACAGGGGATACTGAAGCTTTCTTT.

The V call is TRBV12-5, the J call TRBJ2-7; TRBD1 might be the D (5 bases). V gave up 4 bases and J gave up 4 bases, with 17 bases separating them. Germline V gene lookup returns CDR1 LGHNT and CDR2 FRNRAP. The CDR3 consists of 15 residues. The CDR3 region has the DNA TGTGCTAGTGGTTCGGACAATACAGGCCTATACGAGCAGTACTTC. Protein product: CASGSDNTGLYEQYF.

In this sample, this clone turned up once. The V call is TRBV6-5, the J call TRBJ2-3, with D possibly being TRBD1 (5 bases). Trimming removed 6 bases from V and 4 bases from J, with 17 bases in between. Germline CDR1 reads MNHEY; CDR2 reads SVGAGI. The CDR3 contains 15 residues. Here the CDR3 reads CASSQGWFVADTQYF. The CDR3 region has the DNA TGTGCCAGCAGCCAGGGCTGGTTCGTCGCAGATACGCAGTATTTT.

The chain links TRBV7-3 to TRBJ2-1, with D unresolved. Trimming shortened V by 6 bases and J by 6 bases, and 9 bases separated the two germline ends. The germline V gene encodes CDR1 SGHTA and CDR2 FQGTGA. The CDR3 loop spans 12 amino acids. The CDR3 is CASSGPSNEQFF. The CDR3 nucleotides read TGTGCCAGCAGTGGTCCCAGCAATGAGCAGTTCTTC.